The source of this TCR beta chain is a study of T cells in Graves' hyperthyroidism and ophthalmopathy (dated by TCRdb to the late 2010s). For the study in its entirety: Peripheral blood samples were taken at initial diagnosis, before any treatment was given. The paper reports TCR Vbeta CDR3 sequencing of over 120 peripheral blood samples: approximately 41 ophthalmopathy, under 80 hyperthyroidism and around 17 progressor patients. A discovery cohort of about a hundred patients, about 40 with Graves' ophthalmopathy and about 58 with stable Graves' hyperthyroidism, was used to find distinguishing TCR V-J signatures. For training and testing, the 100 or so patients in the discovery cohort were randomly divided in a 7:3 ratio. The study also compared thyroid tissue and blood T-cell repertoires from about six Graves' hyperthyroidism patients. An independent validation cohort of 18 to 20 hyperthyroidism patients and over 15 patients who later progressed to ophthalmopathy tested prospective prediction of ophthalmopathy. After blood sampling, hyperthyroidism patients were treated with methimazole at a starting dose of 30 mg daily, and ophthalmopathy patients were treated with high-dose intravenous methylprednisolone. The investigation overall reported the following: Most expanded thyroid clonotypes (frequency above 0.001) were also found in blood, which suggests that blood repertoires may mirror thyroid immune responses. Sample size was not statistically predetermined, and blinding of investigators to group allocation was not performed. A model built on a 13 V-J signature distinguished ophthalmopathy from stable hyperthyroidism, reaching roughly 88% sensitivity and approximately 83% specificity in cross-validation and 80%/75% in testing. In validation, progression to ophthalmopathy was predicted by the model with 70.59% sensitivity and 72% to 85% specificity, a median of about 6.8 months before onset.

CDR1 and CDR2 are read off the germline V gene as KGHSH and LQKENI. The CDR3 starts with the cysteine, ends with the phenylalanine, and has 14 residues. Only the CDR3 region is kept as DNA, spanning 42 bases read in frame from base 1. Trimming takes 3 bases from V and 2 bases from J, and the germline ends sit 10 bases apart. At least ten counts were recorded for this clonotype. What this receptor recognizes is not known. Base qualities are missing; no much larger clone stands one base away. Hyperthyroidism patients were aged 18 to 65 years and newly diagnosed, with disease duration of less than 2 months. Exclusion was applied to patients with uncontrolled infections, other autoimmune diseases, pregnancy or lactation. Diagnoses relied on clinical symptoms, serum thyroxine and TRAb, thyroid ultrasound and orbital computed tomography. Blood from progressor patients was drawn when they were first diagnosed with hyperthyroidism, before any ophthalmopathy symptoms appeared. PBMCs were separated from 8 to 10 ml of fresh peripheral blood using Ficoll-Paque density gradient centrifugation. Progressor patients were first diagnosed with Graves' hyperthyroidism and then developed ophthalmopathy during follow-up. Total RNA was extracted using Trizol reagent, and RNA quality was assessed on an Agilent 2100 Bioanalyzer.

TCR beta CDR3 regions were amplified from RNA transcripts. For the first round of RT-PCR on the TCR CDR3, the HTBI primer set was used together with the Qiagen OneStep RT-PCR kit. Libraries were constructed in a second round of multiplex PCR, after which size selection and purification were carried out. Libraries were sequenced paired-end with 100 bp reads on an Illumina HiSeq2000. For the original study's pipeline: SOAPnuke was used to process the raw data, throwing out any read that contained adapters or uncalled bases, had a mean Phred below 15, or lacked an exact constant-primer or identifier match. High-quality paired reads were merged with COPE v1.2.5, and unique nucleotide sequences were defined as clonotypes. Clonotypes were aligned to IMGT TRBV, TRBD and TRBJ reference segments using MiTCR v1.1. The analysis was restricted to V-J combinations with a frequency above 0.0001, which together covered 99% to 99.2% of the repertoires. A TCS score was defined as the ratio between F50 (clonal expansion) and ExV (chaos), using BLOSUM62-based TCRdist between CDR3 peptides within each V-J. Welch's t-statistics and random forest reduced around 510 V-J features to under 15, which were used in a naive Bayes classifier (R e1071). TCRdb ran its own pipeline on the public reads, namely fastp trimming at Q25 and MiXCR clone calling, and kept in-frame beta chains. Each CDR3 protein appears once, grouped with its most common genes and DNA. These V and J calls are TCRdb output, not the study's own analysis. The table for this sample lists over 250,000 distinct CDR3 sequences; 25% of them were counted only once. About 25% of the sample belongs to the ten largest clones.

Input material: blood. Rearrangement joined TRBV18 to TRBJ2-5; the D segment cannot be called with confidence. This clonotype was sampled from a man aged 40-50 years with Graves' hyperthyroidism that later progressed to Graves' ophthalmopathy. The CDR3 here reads CASSPLKAQETQYF. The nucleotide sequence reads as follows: TGTGCCAGCTCACCTCTGAAGGCTCAAGAGACCCAGTACTTC.